This paragraph covers one T cell receptor beta chain sequence. Some clones are missing from TCRdb's copy, which holds only in-frame ones; the method was immunoSEQ multiplex PCR. The data contain 280,000 or so clones, approximately 86% of them singletons. The CDR3 is 16 residues long. V lost 4 bases, J lost 4 bases, and 8 bases stayed unmatched. Germline V gene data show CDR1 as SNHLY and CDR2 as FYNNEI. The sample originates from a study of blood T cell repertoires in COVID-19. Sequences were obtained from peripheral blood. The chain recombines TRBV2 with TRBJ1-5, with 9 bases lining up with TRBD1. The clonotype comes from a woman aged 25-40 years who had recovered from COVID-19. Here the CDR3 DNA reads TGTGCCAGCAGTGGGGGGTCGGGACAGGGAAATCAGCCCCAGCATTTT. This codes for CASSGGSGQGNQPQHF.